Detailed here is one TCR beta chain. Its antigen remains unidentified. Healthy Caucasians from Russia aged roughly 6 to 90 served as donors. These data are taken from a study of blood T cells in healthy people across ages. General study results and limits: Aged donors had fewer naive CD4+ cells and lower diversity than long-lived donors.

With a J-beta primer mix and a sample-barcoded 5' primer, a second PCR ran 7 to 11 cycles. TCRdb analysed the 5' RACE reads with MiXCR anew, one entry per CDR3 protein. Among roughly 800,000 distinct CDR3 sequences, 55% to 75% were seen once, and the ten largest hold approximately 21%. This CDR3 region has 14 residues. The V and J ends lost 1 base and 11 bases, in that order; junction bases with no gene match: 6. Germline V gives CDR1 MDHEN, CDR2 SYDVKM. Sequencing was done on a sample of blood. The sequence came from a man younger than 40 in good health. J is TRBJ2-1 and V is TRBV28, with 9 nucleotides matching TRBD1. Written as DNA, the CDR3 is TGTGCCAGCAGTTTATCCACCGGGACAGGGAAGCAGTTCTTC. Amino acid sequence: CASSLSTGTGKQFF.